A selection of T cell receptor beta chains follows, all from one sample in a study of OX40 agonist ivuxolimab in advanced cancers. The assay was immunoSEQ multiplex PCR, and TCRdb's table has in-frame clones only and misses some. The repertoire holds 95,000 to 100,000 clones, with roughly 80% as singletons. The starting material was CD4+ or CD8+ T cells sorted from blood, obtained in a trial of the OX40 agonist ivuxolimab. These receptors were collected from an adult with an advanced solid tumor such as melanoma, head and neck, liver or kidney cancer. The CDR3 runs from the conserved cysteine through the conserved F or W. The D gene is left open where the match is weak. Some rows have no size entry. The others give once, few or many, or a class for an expanded clone.

D gene	clone size	V gene	J gene	CDR3 protein	CDR3 DNA
-	-	TRBV2	TRBJ1-1	CASSVSEMNTEAFF	TGTGCCAGCAGTGTATCAGAAATGAACACTGAAGCTTTCTTT
TRBD1	-	TRBV6-5	TRBJ1-5	CASSFRRTGDNQPQHF	TGTGCCAGCAGTTTCCGTCGGACAGGGGACAATCAGCCCCAGCATTTT
-	-	TRBV19	TRBJ1-1	CASIERARTKAFF	TGTGCCAGTATCGAGCGGGCCCGGACCAAAGCTTTCTTT
TRBD1	-	TRBV19	TRBJ2-2	CASSISGGKNTGELFF	TGTGCCAGTAGTATATCAGGGGGCAAAAACACCGGGGAGCTGTTTTTT
-	-	TRBV12-5	TRBJ1-5	CASAGSTYSNQPQHF	TGTGCTAGTGCAGGGAGCACCTATAGCAATCAGCCCCAGCATTTT
TRBD1	-	TRBV19	TRBJ2-1	CASSNGQGRREQFF	TGTGCCAGTAGCAACGGACAGGGGCGACGGGAGCAGTTCTTC
TRBD2	-	TRBV7-9	TRBJ2-2	CASTPSGSVAGELFF	TGTGCCAGCACCCCTAGCGGGAGTGTAGCCGGGGAGCTGTTTTTT
TRBD1	once	TRBV15	TRBJ2-5	CATSIGDRGAETQYF	TGTGCCACCAGCATTGGGGACAGGGGTGCCGAGACCCAGTACTTC
-	-	TRBV6-1	TRBJ2-7	CASSEDWTDTYEQYF	TGTGCCAGCAGTGAAGATTGGACAGACACCTACGAGCAGTACTTC
TRBD1	-	TRBV29-1	TRBJ1-1	CSVQGQVNTEAFF	TGCAGCGTTCAAGGACAGGTGAACACTGAAGCTTTCTTT
TRBD1	once	TRBV5-6	TRBJ2-2	CASTLFGDRATGELFF	TGTGCCAGCACCCTATTTGGGGACAGGGCCACCGGGGAGCTGTTTTTT
-	-	TRBV29-1	TRBJ2-1	CSVEELANEQFF	TGCAGCGTTGAAGAGCTAGCGAATGAGCAGTTCTTC
-	few	TRBV6-6	TRBJ1-2	CASSYSGSNYGYTF	TGTGCCAGCAGTTACTCGGGCAGTAACTATGGCTACACCTTC
-	-	TRBV5-4	TRBJ2-1	CASSLVAGEQFF	TGTGCCAGCAGCTTGGTGGCAGGTGAGCAGTTCTTC
TRBD2	-	TRBV5-4	TRBJ2-1	CASSLGTSGGYNEQFF	TGTGCCAGCAGCTTGGGGACTAGCGGGGGATACAATGAGCAGTTCTTC
-	-	TRBV15	TRBJ1-5	CALSGQPQHF	TGTGCCTTATCGGGGCAGCCCCAGCATTTT
TRBD1	-	TRBV7-7	TRBJ2-5	CASSSGTGREETQYF	TGTGCCAGCAGCTCTGGGACAGGGCGGGAGGAGACCCAGTACTTC
TRBD2	-	TRBV4-2	TRBJ2-1	CASSRGGGDGRANEQFF	TGTGCCAGCAGCCGCGGGGGGGGAGACGGGAGGGCCAATGAGCAGTTCTTC
-	-	TRBV9	TRBJ2-2	CASTPYEGSTGELFF	TGTGCCAGCACGCCTTATGAAGGGTCCACCGGGGAGCTGTTTTTT
TRBD2	-	TRBV7-7	TRBJ2-3	CASSSDLGGTQYF	TGTGCCAGCAGCTCTGATTTGGGAGGGACGCAGTATTTT
TRBD2	-	TRBV19	TRBJ2-3	CASTGIAGLSTDTQYF	TGTGCCAGCACCGGGATAGCGGGGCTAAGCACAGATACGCAGTATTTT
-	-	TRBV7-2	TRBJ2-3	CASSFRGTDTQYF	TGTGCCAGCAGCTTCCGGGGCACAGATACGCAGTATTTT
-	-	TRBV2	TRBJ2-5	CASSGGDTDQETQYF	TGTGCCAGCAGTGGGGGGGACACCGATCAAGAGACCCAGTACTTC
TRBD1	-	TRBV6-1	TRBJ1-1	CASSVLGQGAIGTEAFF	TGTGCCAGCAGTGTGCTCGGACAGGGGGCGATAGGAACTGAAGCTTTCTTT
-	few	TRBV6-5	TRBJ2-7	CASSSQGYEQYF	TGTGCCAGCAGTTCCCAGGGCTACGAGCAGTACTTC
-	-	TRBV5-1	TRBJ1-5	CASSLPREESNQPQHF	TGCGCCAGCAGCTTGCCCAGGGAGGAGAGTAATCAGCCCCAGCATTTT
TRBD2	-	TRBV10-3	TRBJ2-5	CAISASGQETQYF	TGTGCCATCAGCGCTAGCGGGCAAGAGACCCAGTACTTC
-	-	TRBV29-1	TRBJ1-2	CSVWTYGYTF	TGCAGCGTTTGGACCTATGGCTACACCTTC
-	-	TRBV2	TRBJ2-4	CASSVTSTGDLDIQYF	TGTGCCAGCAGTGTAACATCTACAGGTGACCTGGACATTCAGTACTTC
-	once	TRBV6-5	TRBJ1-2	CASSLGLINYGYTF	TGTGCCAGCAGCCTGGGACTGATAAACTATGGCTACACCTTC
-	-	TRBV6-1	TRBJ1-2	CASSYPRGYGYTF	TGTGCCAGCAGCTATCCCCGGGGCTATGGCTACACCTTC
TRBD2	-	TRBV12-5	TRBJ2-7	CASGLAPGGEQYF	TGTGCTAGTGGTTTGGCCCCGGGGGGCGAGCAGTACTTC
-	-	TRBV10-3	TRBJ2-1	CAISGVSTLENEQFF	TGTGCCATCAGTGGGGTTTCAACACTCGAGAATGAGCAGTTCTTC
-	-	TRBV5-1	TRBJ1-3	CASSFDRATGNTIYF	TGCGCCAGCAGCTTCGATCGGGCAACTGGAAACACCATATATTTT
-	-	TRBV7-9	TRBJ2-3	CASSLIRLDTQYF	TGTGCCAGCAGCTTAATAAGGTTAGATACGCAGTATTTT
TRBD1	-	TRBV7-2	TRBJ1-2	CASGQGPYGYTF	TGTGCCAGCGGACAGGGCCCCTATGGCTACACCTTC
-	medium-sized	TRBV7-3	TRBJ2-7	CASSLGGSEQYF	TGTGCCAGCAGCTTGGGCGGCAGCGAGCAGTACTTC
TRBD1	-	TRBV19	TRBJ2-7	CASSIRQGINEQYF	TGTGCCAGTAGTATCAGACAGGGAATTAACGAGCAGTACTTC
-	-	TRBV11-3	TRBJ2-7	CASSLGRASGEQYF	TGTGCCAGCAGCTTAGGGCGGGCTTCGGGCGAGCAGTACTTC
-	-	TRBV5-1	TRBJ2-3	CASSPDNTDTQYF	TGCGCCAGCAGCCCGGACAACACAGATACGCAGTATTTT
-	-	TRBV15	TRBJ2-7	CATSRDLVGYEQYF	TGTGCCACCAGCAGAGATCTCGTAGGCTACGAGCAGTACTTC
-	-	TRBV7-2	TRBJ1-1	CASSLGEAEAFF	TGTGCCAGCAGCTTAGGGGAAGCTGAAGCTTTCTTT